The clone carrying this T cell receptor beta chain has just a few counts. Its cognate antigen is unknown. Germline V gene data show CDR1 as KGHSH and CDR2 as LQKENI. With 3 bases removed from V and 5 bases from J, the gap between germline ends came to 4 bases. CDR3 length: 12 residues. Naive, central memory, regulatory and stem cell-like memory cells within the CD4+ compartment were sorted using CD45RO/CCR7/CD25/CD127/CD95/CD27. This sample is drawn from a study of beta chain features in type 1 diabetes. Study information: Across all samples, approximately 110,000,000 sorted cells were examined.

The study's findings and limits: The study found fewer insertions and more deletions at VDJ junctions in type 1 diabetes patients.

Of the isolated RNA, all was reverse transcribed, and so the sequenced material was expressed TCRB transcripts. The method was immunoSEQ multiplex PCR; TCRdb's version includes in-frame clones alone and lacks a portion of them. The sample includes about 150,000 clones, roughly 9.1% of them seen just once. Sequenced input: central memory CD4+ T cells from blood. The source of this sequence is a woman younger than 30 in good health. V and J are TRBV18 and TRBJ2-2; D is undetermined. The CDR3 nucleotides are TGTGCCAGCTCACCGTCTACCGGGGAGCTGTTTTTT. Protein sequence: CASSPSTGELFF. Variable domain in full (rest from reference TRBV18 and TRBJ2-2): NAGVMQNPRHLVRRRGQEARLRCSPMKGHSHVYWYRQLPEEGLKFMVYLQKENIIDESGMPKERFSAEFPKEGPSILRIQQVVRGDSAAYFCASSPSTGELFFGEGSRLTVL.